The clone carrying this TCR beta chain came up a few times. One entry per CDR3 protein results from TCRdb running MiXCR on the RT-PCR reads. This table holds 550,000 to 750,000 distinct CDR3 sequences, 12% to 15% found once. This TCR was recovered from a female donor in good health, serving as a healthy control. The sequenced sample consisted of memory CD4+ T cells from blood.

This CDR3 reads CASSLWTGLTEAFF. The CDR3, as DNA: TGTGCCAGCAGCTTATGGACGGGACTCACTGAAGCTTTCTTT. The rearrangement uses TRBV11-2 and TRBJ1-1; maybe TRBD1 (5 bases). This CDR3 spans 14 amino acids. CDR1 and CDR2 (germline): SGHAT, FQNNGV. V was shortened by 2 bases and J by 4 bases, with 11 bases between the two germline ends. The full variable domain, rest sourced from reference TRBV11-2 and TRBJ1-1, is EAGVAQSPRYKIIEKRQSVAFWCNPISGHATLYWYQQILGQGPKLLIQFQNNGVVDDSQLPKDRFSAERLKGVDSTLKIQPAKLEDSAVYLCASSLWTGLTEAFFGQGTRLTVV.